This T cell receptor beta chain was captured in a study of beta chain features in type 1 diabetes. This clone was counted between two and nine times. As every portion of the isolated RNA was reverse transcribed, the sequencing read expressed TCRB transcripts. Using immunoSEQ multiplex PCR, the repertoire was profiled, and TCRdb retains in-frame clones only, with some absent. The data hold 300,000 to 400,000 clones, with less than 10% observed a single time. The sequenced sample was central memory CD4+ T cells from blood. The TCR comes from a woman aged 18 to 35 in good health.

The CDR3 region has the DNA TGTGCCAGCAGCTTAGCAGGCGGATATGAGCAGTTCTTC. Amino acids: CASSLAGGYEQFF. The V gene is TRBV7-8, the J gene TRBJ2-1; D call uncertain. The V end was cut by 0 bases, the J end by 8 bases, with 8 bases between. Germline lookup yields CDR1 SGHVS and CDR2 FQNEAQ. The CDR3 is 13 residues long.